The 15 T cell receptor beta chains given below trace back to one sample, sequenced in a study of radiotherapy plus CTLA-4 blockade in lung cancer. TCRdb keeps only in-frame clones here, not all; method: immunoSEQ multiplex PCR. The sample includes fewer than 35,000 clones, over 70% of them seen just once. This sample comprised peripheral blood, obtained from a patient treated with radiotherapy plus ipilimumab. These receptors came from a human donor with non-small cell lung cancer that progressed on radiotherapy plus ipilimumab.

This chain connects TRBV5-6 to TRBJ2-3; D not resolved. CDR3 length: 14 amino acids. V was clipped by 0 bases and J by 0 bases, with 5 bases between them. CDR1 and CDR2 (germline): SGHDT, YYEEEE. The CDR3 spells CASSLEQSTDTQYF. CDR3 coding DNA: TGTGCCAGCAGCTTGGAGCAGAGCACAGATACGCAGTATTTT.

This clone came up a few times. This chain joins TRBV11-1 and TRBJ1-1, with D perhaps matching TRBD1 (5 bases). Germline values: CDR1 SGHAT, CDR2 FQDESV (reference sequence). The CDR3 runs 16 residues. Trimming removed 5 bases from V and 0 bases from J, with 16 bases in between. Written as DNA, the CDR3 is TGTGCCAGCAGCCCAAAACGTGGGGGTATGAACACTGAAGCTTTCTTT. This gives the protein CASSPKRGGMNTEAFF.

The chain links TRBV4-3 to TRBJ2-2; 15 bases align to TRBD2. The CDR3 is made up of 18 amino acids. In germline, CDR1 is LGHNA, CDR2 YSLEER. Unmatched junction bases numbered 4, after V lost 5 bases and J lost 0 bases. This chain's CDR3 is CASSMGLAGGTNTGELFF. The CDR3 DNA reads as TGCGCCAGCAGCATGGGACTAGCGGGGGGAACGAACACCGGGGAGCTGTTTTTT.

V and J are TRBV27 and TRBJ2-7; D is uncertain. Germline V gene lookup returns CDR1 MNHEY and CDR2 SMNVEV (reference sequence). The V end lost 2 bases, the J end lost 1 base, and 9 bases lay between the germline ends. The CDR3 is 14 residues long. The CDR3 nucleotides are TGTGCCAGCAGTTTAGAGCCCCAGTCCTACGAGCAGTACTTC. Translation: CASSLEPQSYEQYF.

The gene calls are TRBV4-1 and TRBJ1-6; D remains ambiguous. Germline CDR1 is MGHRA and CDR2 is YSYEKL. The CDR3 spans 17 residues. V was cut by 2 bases and J by 10 bases, with 21 bases left in between. CDR3 region: CASSQSPQVGYSSPLHF. The CDR3 DNA follows: TGCGCCAGCAGCCAAAGTCCCCAAGTTGGCTATAGCTCACCCCTCCACTTT.

The chain employs TRBV9 and TRBJ1-4; D perhaps matches TRBD1 (6 bases). Trimming cost V 0 bases and J 7 bases, with 13 bases left between them. CDR3 size: 15 residues. Germline V gives CDR1 SGDLS, CDR2 YYNGEE. CDR3 sequence (DNA): TGTGCCAGCAGCGTAGGGGGGGGCTTGGCTGAAAAACTGTTTTTT. It specifies CASSVGGGLAEKLFF.

J is TRBJ1-2 and V is TRBV19; TRBD1 matches at 7 bases. The J segment lost 10 bases and the V segment lost 8 bases, leaving 16 bases of the junction unmatched. The CDR3 has 14 amino acids. Germline CDR1 and CDR2: LNHDA and SQIVND (reference sequence). The CDR3 is CASATTGTEPTYTF. CDR3 coding DNA: TGTGCCAGTGCGACCACCGGGACAGAGCCGACCTACACCTTC.

This chain joins TRBV9 and TRBJ2-3; no firm D call. The germline V and J ends were trimmed by 0 bases and 5 bases, with 13 bases remaining between them. This CDR3 has 15 amino acids. Germline V CDR1 and CDR2: SGDLS, YYNGEE. The CDR3 DNA sequence: TGTGCCAGCAGCGTAGGCACTCACGGCGGAGATACGCAGTATTTT. Protein product: CASSVGTHGGDTQYF. Based on the CDR3 plus reference TRBV9 and TRBJ2-3, the full variable domain is DSGVTQTPKHLITATGQRVTLRCSPRSGDLSVYWYQQSLDQGLQFLIQYYNGEERAKGNILERFSAQQFPDLHSELNLSSLELGDSALYFCASSVGTHGGDTQYFGPGTRLTVL.

J is TRBJ2-5 and V is TRBV5-1; TRBD2 matches at 10 bases. J gave up 5 bases and V 2 bases, and 9 bases lay outside the gene matches. The length of the CDR3 is 16 residues. Germline assignment: CDR1 SGHRS and CDR2 YFSETQ. The CDR3 DNA follows: TGCGCCAGCAGCTTCCTGACTAGCGGGTCCGGGGAGACCCAGTACTTC. It translates to CASSFLTSGSGETQYF.

V is TRBV7-3 and J is TRBJ2-7; the match to TRBD2 covers 8 bases. Germline assignment: CDR1 SGHTA and CDR2 FQGTGA. The CDR3 spans 14 residues. V shed 4 bases and J 4 bases; nucleotides not matched to a gene: 6. The CDR3 loop is CASSSITSGYEQYF. DNA for the CDR3: TGTGCCAGCAGCTCAATTACTAGCGGTTACGAGCAGTACTTC.

The V and J genes are TRBV10-3 and TRBJ1-1; TRBD1 agrees at 10 bases. With V trimmed by 6 bases and J by 11 bases, 9 bases remained unmatched. This CDR3 comprises 13 residues. Germline V gene data show CDR1 as ENHRY and CDR2 as SYGVKD. The CDR3 DNA follows: TGTGCCATCAGGTCCCGGGACAGGGGCTACGCTTTCTTT. Translated, it gives CAIRSRDRGYAFF.

This clone came up a few times. This sequence joins TRBV27 and TRBJ2-7; 10 nucleotides agree with TRBD1. The V and J ends lost 5 bases and 4 bases, in that order; junction bases with no gene match: 2. CDR1 and CDR2 from the germline V gene are MNHEY and SMNVEV (reference sequence). The CDR3 is 13 amino acids. CDR3: CASSPDRGYEQYF. CDR3 DNA sequence: TGTGCCAGCAGTCCGGACAGGGGGTACGAGCAGTACTTC.

In its sample, this clone was seen a few times. V gene TRBV15 combines with J gene TRBJ2-2; D possibly corresponds to TRBD1 (6 bases). V shed 1 base and J shed 4 bases, with 10 bases lying between them. This CDR3 region has 15 residues. Germline CDR1 LNHNV, CDR2 YYDKDF (reference sequence). CDR3 protein: CATSRGRGSTGELFF. In nucleotides, the CDR3 is TGTGCCACCAGCAGAGGAAGGGGGTCCACCGGGGAGCTGTTTTTT.

This rearrangement joins TRBV4-1 to TRBJ1-2, with 9 bases identical to TRBD1. This CDR3 comprises 16 residues. The V gene end was trimmed by 1 base and the J gene end by 4 bases; junction bases not matched to a gene: 7. CDR1 is MGHRA and CDR2 is YSYEKL in the germline V gene. CDR3 region: CASSQGRTGASYGYTF. The CDR3, as DNA: TGCGCCAGCAGCCAAGGTCGGACAGGGGCGTCCTATGGCTACACCTTC.

The genes are TRBV25-1 and TRBJ2-7; TRBD1 agrees at 8 bases. CDR1 is MGHDK and CDR2 is SYGVNS in the germline V gene. The J segment lost 5 bases and the V segment lost 1 base, leaving 7 bases of the junction unmatched. The length of the CDR3 is 15 residues. This CDR3 is CASSEWETGENEQYF. CDR3 DNA sequence: TGTGCCAGCAGTGAATGGGAGACAGGGGAAAACGAGCAGTACTTC.